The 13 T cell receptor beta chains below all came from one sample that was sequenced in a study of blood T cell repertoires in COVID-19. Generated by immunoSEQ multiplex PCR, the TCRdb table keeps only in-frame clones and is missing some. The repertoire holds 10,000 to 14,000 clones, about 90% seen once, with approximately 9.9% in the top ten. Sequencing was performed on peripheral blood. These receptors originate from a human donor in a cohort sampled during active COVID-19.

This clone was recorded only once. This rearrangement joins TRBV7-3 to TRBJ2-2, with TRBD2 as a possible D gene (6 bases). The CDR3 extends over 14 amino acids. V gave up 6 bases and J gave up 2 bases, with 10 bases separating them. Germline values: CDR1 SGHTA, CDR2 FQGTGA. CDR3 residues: CASRPGLNTGELFF. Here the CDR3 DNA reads TGTGCCAGCAGGCCGGGACTTAACACCGGGGAGCTGTTTTTT.

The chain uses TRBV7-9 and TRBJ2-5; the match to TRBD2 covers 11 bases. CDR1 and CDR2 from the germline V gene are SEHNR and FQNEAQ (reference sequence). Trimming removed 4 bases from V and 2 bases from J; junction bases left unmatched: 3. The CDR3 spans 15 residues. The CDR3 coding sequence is TGTGCCAGCAGCTCCCCTAGCGGGGGGCAAGAGACCCAGTACTTC. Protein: CASSSPSGGQETQYF.

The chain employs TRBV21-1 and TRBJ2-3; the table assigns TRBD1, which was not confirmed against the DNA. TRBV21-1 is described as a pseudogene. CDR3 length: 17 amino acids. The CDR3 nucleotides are TGTGCCAGCAGCAAAGCGCTGACAGGGACAGATGTCAATACGCAGTATTTT. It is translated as CASSKALTGTDVNTQYF.

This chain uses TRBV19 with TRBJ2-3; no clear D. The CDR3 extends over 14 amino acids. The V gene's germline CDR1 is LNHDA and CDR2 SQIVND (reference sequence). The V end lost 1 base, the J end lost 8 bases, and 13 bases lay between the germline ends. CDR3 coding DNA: TGTGCCAGTAGTATAGCACTCCTTTCTCGTACGCAGTATTTT. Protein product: CASSIALLSRTQYF.

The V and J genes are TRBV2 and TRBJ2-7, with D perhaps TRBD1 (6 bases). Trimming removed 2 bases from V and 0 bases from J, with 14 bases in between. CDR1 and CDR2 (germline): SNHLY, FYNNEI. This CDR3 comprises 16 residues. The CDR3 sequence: CASSENRARPSYEQYF. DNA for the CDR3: TGTGCCAGCAGTGAAAACAGGGCGCGCCCCTCCTACGAGCAGTACTTC.

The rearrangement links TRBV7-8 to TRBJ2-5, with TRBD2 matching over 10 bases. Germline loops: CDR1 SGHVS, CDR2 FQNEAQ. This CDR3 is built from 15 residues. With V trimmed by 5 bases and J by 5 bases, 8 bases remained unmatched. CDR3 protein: CASSTLAGARETQYF. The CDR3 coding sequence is TGTGCCAGCAGCACCCTAGCGGGGGCTCGGGAGACCCAGTACTTC.

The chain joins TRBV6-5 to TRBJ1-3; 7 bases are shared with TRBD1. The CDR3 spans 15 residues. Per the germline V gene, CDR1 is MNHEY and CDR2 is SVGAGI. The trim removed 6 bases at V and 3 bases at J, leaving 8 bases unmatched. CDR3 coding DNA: TGTGCCAGCAGAACGACAGGGAGAGGTGGAAACACCATATATTTT. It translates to CASRTTGRGGNTIYF.

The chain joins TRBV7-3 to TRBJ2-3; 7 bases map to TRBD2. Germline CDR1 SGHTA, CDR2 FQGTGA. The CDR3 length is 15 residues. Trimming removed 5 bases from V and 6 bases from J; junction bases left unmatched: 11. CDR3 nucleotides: TGTGCCAGCAGCGCCTCTAGCGGATCATGGGATACGCAGTATTTT. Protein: CASSASSGSWDTQYF.

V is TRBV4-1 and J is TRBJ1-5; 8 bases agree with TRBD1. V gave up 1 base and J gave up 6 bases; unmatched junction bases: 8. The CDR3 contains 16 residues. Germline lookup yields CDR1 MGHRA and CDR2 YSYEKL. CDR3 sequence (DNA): TGCGCCAGCAGCCAAGGGTCAGGGGGCGCGGTTCAGCCCCAGCATTTT. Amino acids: CASSQGSGGAVQPQHF.

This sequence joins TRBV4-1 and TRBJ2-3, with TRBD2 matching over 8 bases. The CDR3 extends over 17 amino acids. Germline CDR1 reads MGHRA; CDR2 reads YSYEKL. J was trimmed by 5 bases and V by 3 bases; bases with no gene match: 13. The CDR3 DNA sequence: TGCGCCAGCAGCCAGGACTTTACGGGGGGGCCGGTAGATACGCAGTATTTT. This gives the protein CASSQDFTGGPVDTQYF.

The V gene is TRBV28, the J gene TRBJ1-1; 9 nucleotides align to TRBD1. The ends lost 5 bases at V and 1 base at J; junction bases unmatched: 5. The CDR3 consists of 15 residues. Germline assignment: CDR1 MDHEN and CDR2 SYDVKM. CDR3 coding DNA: TGTGCCAGCAGTACCCCGGGACAGGGGAACACTGAAGCTTTCTTT. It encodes CASSTPGQGNTEAFF.

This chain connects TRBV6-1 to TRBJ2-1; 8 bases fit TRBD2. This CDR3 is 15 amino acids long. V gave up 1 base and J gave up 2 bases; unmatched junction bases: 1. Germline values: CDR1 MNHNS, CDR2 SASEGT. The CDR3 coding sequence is TGTGCCAGCAGTGAAGTCGGGGGGGCCTACAATGAGCAGTTCTTC. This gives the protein CASSEVGGAYNEQFF.

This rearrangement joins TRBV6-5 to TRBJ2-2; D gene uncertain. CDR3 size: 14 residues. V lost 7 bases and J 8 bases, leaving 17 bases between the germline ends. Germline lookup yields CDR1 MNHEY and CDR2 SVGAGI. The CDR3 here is CASTFERMSGELFF. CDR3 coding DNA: TGTGCCAGCACTTTTGAGAGGATGAGTGGGGAGCTGTTTTTT.